These T cell receptor beta chains were read from a single sample in a study of blood T cell repertoires in COVID-19. Assay: immunoSEQ multiplex PCR; the TCRdb copy retains only in-frame clones and omits some. The repertoire holds tens of thousands of clones, with about nine tenths as singletons. Specimen: peripheral blood. The receptors shown here come from a woman in her forties with active COVID-19. The CDR3 runs from the conserved cysteine through the conserved F or W. D genes are given only for firm matches. Expanded clones are given a class, and other clones once, few, many or no size at all.

v_gene	d_gene	abundance	j_gene	CDR3nt	CDR3aa
TRBV6-5	TRBD1	NA	TRBJ2-7	TGTGCCAGCAGTTACCCCGGACAGGGCAGGTACGAGCAGTACTTC	CASSYPGQGRYEQYF
TRBV10-1	TRBD1	NA	TRBJ1-6	TGCGCCAGCAGTGCTACAGGGGATTCACCCCTCCACTTT	CASSATGDSPLHF
TRBV5-6	TRBD2	NA	TRBJ2-7	TGTGCCAGCAGCTCGGGGGGGCCCAACGAGCAGTACTTC	CASSSGGPNEQYF
TRBV30	NA	NA	TRBJ1-3	TGTGCCTGGAGTACCGCGGCAATCTCTGGAAACACCATATATTTT	CAWSTAAISGNTIYF
TRBV27	NA	NA	TRBJ2-5	TGTGCCAGCAGTTCACCCGGACTGAATGGCCAAGAGACCCAGTACTTC	CASSSPGLNGQETQYF
TRBV7-9	NA	NA	TRBJ2-7	TGTGCCAGCAGATCAGGGGGGTTTCACTACGAGCAGTACTTC	CASRSGGFHYEQYF
TRBV18	NA	NA	TRBJ2-7	TGTGCCAGCTCACGCGACAGGTCCTACGAGCAGTACTTC	CASSRDRSYEQYF
TRBV5-6	TRBD2	NA	TRBJ2-1	TGTGCCAGCAGCTTGGCGGGGGGGGCGCACAATGAGCAGTTCTTC	CASSLAGGAHNEQFF
TRBV10-3	TRBD1	NA	TRBJ2-1	TGTGCCATCGGGGACAGGGTGGATGAGCAGTTCTTC	CAIGDRVDEQFF
TRBV10-1	TRBD1	NA	TRBJ2-3	TGCGCCAGCCGACAGGGGAGCACAGATACGCAGTATTTT	CASRQGSTDTQYF
TRBV9	TRBD2	NA	TRBJ2-2	TGTGCCAGCAGCGTAGGGACTAGCGGGGCCGGGGAGCTGTTTTTT	CASSVGTSGAGELFF
TRBV28	TRBD1	NA	TRBJ1-2	TGTGCCAGCAGTTTAGACAGGGGCTATGGCTACACCTTC	CASSLDRGYGYTF
TRBV4-2	TRBD1	NA	TRBJ2-3	TGTGCCAGCAGCCAAGAAAGGGGTACAGGGGACATCATTGATACGCAGTATTTT	CASSQERGTGDIIDTQYF
TRBV7-9	TRBD1	NA	TRBJ1-1	TGTGCCAGCAGCTCTGGGACAGGGAACACTGAAGCTTTCTTT	CASSSGTGNTEAFF
TRBV6-5	NA	NA	TRBJ2-1	TGTGCCAGCTCCGAGGGGGGGGCGTATGAGCAGTTCTTC	CASSEGGAYEQFF
TRBV5-1	TRBD2	NA	TRBJ2-1	TGCGCCAGCAGCTCGTCTAGCGGGGGGACCGGTGAGCAGTTCTTC	CASSSSSGGTGEQFF
TRBV6-5	NA	NA	TRBJ1-2	TGTGCCAGTGCAGGGAATAACTATGGCTACACCTTC	CASAGNNYGYTF
TRBV11-3	NA	NA	TRBJ1-2	TGTGCCAGCAGCTTAGCAGAACACTATGGCTACACCTTC	CASSLAEHYGYTF
TRBV5-8	TRBD1	NA	TRBJ2-7	TGTGCCAGCAGCTTTAAGGACAGGGGTCCCTACGAGCAGTACTTC	CASSFKDRGPYEQYF
TRBV18	NA	NA	TRBJ1-1	TGTGCCAGCTCACTTATGGCCAACCCCCCTGAAGCTTTCTTT	CASSLMANPPEAFF
TRBV10-3	TRBD2	NA	TRBJ2-5	TGTGCCATCAGTGAGGGGCTAGCGGGGGTCGAAGAGACCCAGTACTTC	CAISEGLAGVEETQYF
TRBV27	NA	NA	TRBJ2-1	TGTGCCAGCAACGGCTACAATGAGCAGTTCTTC	CASNGYNEQFF
TRBV7-9	NA	NA	TRBJ2-7	TGTGCCAGCAACCGGGACACGTTATACGAGCAGTACTTC	CASNRDTLYEQYF
TRBV14	TRBD1	NA	TRBJ2-7	TGTGCCAGCAGCCCACCTAGGGGGACAGGGAACTACGAGCAGTACTTC	CASSPPRGTGNYEQYF
TRBV19	TRBD1	NA	TRBJ2-3	TGTGCCAGTAGTCCGACAGGGCGGCGAGATACGCAGTATTTT	CASSPTGRRDTQYF
TRBV7-8	NA	NA	TRBJ1-2	TGTGCCAGCAGCCAGACAGGCCCGGACTATGGCTACACCTTC	CASSQTGPDYGYTF
TRBV6-1	NA	NA	TRBJ2-1	TGTGCCAGCAGTGAAGAATTCGGGACCTACAATGAGCAGTTCTTC	CASSEEFGTYNEQFF
TRBV7-2	NA	NA	TRBJ2-1	TGTGCCAGCAGCTCCGGCCCGTCGGGGAATGAGCAGTTCTTC	CASSSGPSGNEQFF
TRBV5-1	NA	NA	TRBJ1-4	TGCGCCAGCAGTCAGGGTGCAACTAATGAAAAACTGTTTTTT	CASSQGATNEKLFF
TRBV2	TRBD1	NA	TRBJ1-3	TGTGCCAGCCGGCCCGTTACAGGGGGTGGAAACACCATATATTTT	CASRPVTGGGNTIYF
TRBV4-2	NA	few	TRBJ1-3	TGTGCCAGCAGCCAGCTGCGGGGTTGGTCTGGAAACACCATATATTTT	CASSQLRGWSGNTIYF
TRBV11-3	TRBD2	NA	TRBJ2-1	TGTGCCAGCAGCTCGAGTCCTAGCGGGGTGGGTGAGCAGTTCTTC	CASSSSPSGVGEQFF
TRBV11-2	NA	NA	TRBJ2-3	TGTGCCAGCAGCACCCCGACCCCCCTCGGGGCAGATACGCAGTATTTT	CASSTPTPLGADTQYF
TRBV25-1	NA	NA	TRBJ2-7	TGTGCCAGCAGTGACGAAGGGGATTACGAGCAGTACTTC	CASSDEGDYEQYF
TRBV11-3	TRBD1	few	TRBJ2-5	TGTGCCAGCAGCCCCCAAGGACAGGGTTTAGGGGAGACCCAGTACTTC	CASSPQGQGLGETQYF
TRBV7-2	TRBD1	NA	TRBJ1-2	TGTGCCAGCAGCTTAGTAGGGACAGTGGATTATGGCTACACCTTC	CASSLVGTVDYGYTF
TRBV4-3	NA	NA	TRBJ2-1	TGCGCCAGCAGCCAAGCGGCTGGGGCTCCTAGGCATGAGCAGTTCTTC	CASSQAAGAPRHEQFF
TRBV4-2	TRBD1	NA	TRBJ1-5	TGTGCCAGCAGCCAAGAAGTAGGACAGGGGGGATATCTGCCCCAGCATTTT	CASSQEVGQGGYLPQHF
TRBV18	NA	once	TRBJ2-5	TGTGCCAGCTCACTCCAAATCGGCGGTCAAGAGACCCAGTACTTC	CASSLQIGGQETQYF
TRBV23-1	TRBD2	NA	TRBJ2-1	TGCGCCAGCAGCCAGCGGGGGTCCTACAATGAGCAGTTCTTC	CASSQRGSYNEQFF
TRBV19	NA	NA	TRBJ1-6	TGTGCCAGTAGTTGGGGTGATGTAGAGCGGGGGGATTCACCCCTCCACTTT	CASSWGDVERGDSPLHF
TRBV6-1	NA	NA	TRBJ1-5	TGTGCCAGCAGTGAACTAAATTGGAGGCAGCCCCAGCATTTT	CASSELNWRQPQHF